Reported below is one T cell receptor (beta chain). Germline CDR1 and CDR2: MNHEY and SMNVEV (reference sequence). Losses at the gene ends were 5 bases for V and 0 bases for J; bases not matched to a gene: 17. This CDR3 comprises 20 residues. This entry belongs to a study of T cell changes during pregnancy in multiple sclerosis. Method: immunoSEQ multiplex PCR; TCRdb's copy keeps in-frame clones and lacks some. This sample has fewer than 140,000 clones, with around 90% found just once. J is TRBJ1-4 and V is TRBV27; TRBD1 matches at 8 bases. The material was peripheral blood, obtained after pregnancy. The receptor comes from a female donor with multiple sclerosis, enrolled in a pregnancy study. The CDR3 protein is CASSLKPRTGMVATNEKLFF. DNA for the CDR3: TGTGCCAGCAGTCTCAAGCCGCGGACAGGGATGGTTGCAACTAATGAAAAACTGTTTTTT. Based on the CDR3 plus reference TRBV27 and TRBJ1-4, the full variable domain is EAQVTQNPRYLITVTGKKLTVTCSQNMNHEYMSWYRQDPGLGLRQIYYSMNVEVTDKGDVPEGYKVSRKEKRNFPLILESPSPNQTSLYFCASSLKPRTGMVATNEKLFFGSGTQLSVL.